This T cell receptor (beta chain) originates from a study of CD8 T cells in Susac syndrome. The authors negatively isolated CD8+ and CD4+ T cells and FACS-enriched TEMRA cells. Random hexamers were used to reverse transcribe the RNA input (roughly 0.5 to 1 ug). Multiplex immunoSEQ PCR targeted 54 Vbeta and 13 Jbeta TCR beta segments. TCRdb analysed the immunoSEQ multiplex PCR reads with MiXCR anew, one entry per CDR3 protein. Seen here are under 200,000 distinct CDR3 sequences, 85% to 95% observed once, and the top ten hold around 0.16%. Germline assignment: CDR1 MDHEN and CDR2 SYDVKM. The CDR3 length is 15 residues. Trimming cost V 2 bases and J 4 bases; bases outside gene matches: 4.

The V and J genes are TRBV28 and TRBJ2-1; 8 bases line up with TRBD2. Sequencing input: CD8+ T cells from PBMCs. The TCR comes from a human donor with multiple sclerosis. The CDR3 DNA reads as TGTGCCAGCAGTTTAGAGAGCGGGAGTTACAATGAGCAGTTCTTC. Translating gives CASSLESGSYNEQFF.